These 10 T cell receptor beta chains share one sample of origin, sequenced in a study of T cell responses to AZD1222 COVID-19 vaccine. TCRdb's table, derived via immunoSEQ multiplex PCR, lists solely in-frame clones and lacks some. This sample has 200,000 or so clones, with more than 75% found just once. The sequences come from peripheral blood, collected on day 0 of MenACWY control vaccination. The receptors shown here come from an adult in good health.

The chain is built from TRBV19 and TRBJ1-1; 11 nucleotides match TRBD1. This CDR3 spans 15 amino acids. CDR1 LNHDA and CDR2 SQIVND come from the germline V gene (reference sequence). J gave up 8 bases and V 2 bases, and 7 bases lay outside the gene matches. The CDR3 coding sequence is TGTGCCAGTAGTATACGGACAGGGGGCGCACGAGAAGCTTTCTTT. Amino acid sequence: CASSIRTGGAREAFF.

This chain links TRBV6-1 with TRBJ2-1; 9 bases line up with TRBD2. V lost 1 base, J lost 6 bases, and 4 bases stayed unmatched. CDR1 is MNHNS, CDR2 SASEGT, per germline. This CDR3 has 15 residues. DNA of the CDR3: TGTGCCAGCAGTGAAGAGGGTAGCGGGAGCAATGAGCAGTTCTTC. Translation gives CASSEEGSGSNEQFF.

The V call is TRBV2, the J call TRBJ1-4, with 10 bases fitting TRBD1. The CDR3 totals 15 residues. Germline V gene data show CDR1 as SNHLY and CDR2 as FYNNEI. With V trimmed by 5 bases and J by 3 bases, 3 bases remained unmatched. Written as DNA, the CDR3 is TGTGCCAGCAGTCGGGACAGGGGACCTAATGAAAAACTGTTTTTT. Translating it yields CASSRDRGPNEKLFF.

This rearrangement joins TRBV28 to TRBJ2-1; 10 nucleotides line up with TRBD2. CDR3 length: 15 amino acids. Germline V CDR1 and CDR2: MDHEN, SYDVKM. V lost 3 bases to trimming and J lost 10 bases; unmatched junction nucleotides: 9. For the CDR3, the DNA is TGTGCCAGCAGTTTTTATCTAGCGGGGGCCGGGGAGCAGTTCTTC. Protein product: CASSFYLAGAGEQFF. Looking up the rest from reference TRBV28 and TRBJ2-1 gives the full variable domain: DVKVTQSSRYLVKRTGEKVFLECVQDMDHENMFWYRQDPGLGLRLIYFSYDVKMKEKGDIPEGYSVSREKKERFSLILESASTNQTSMYLCASSFYLAGAGEQFFGPGTRLTVL.

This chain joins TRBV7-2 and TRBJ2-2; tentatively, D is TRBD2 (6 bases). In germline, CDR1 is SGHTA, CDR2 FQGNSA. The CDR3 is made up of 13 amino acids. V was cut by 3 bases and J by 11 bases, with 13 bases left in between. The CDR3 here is CASSFGGALELFF. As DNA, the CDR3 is TGTGCCAGCAGCTTCGGCGGGGCCCTCGAGCTGTTTTTT. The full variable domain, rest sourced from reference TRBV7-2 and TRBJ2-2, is GAGVSQSPSNKVTEKGKDVELRCDPISGHTALYWYRQSLGQGLEFLIYFQGNSAPDKSGLPSDRFSAERTGGSVSTLTIQRTQQEDSAVYLCASSFGGALELFFGEGSRLTVL.

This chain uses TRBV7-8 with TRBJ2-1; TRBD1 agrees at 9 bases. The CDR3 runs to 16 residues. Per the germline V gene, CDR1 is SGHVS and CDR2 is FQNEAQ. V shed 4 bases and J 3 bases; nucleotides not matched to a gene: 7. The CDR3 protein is CASSSPGQGSYNEQFF. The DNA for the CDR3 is TGTGCCAGCAGCTCACCGGGACAGGGAAGCTACAATGAGCAGTTCTTC.

The CDR3 sequence is CASSPTLVNTEAFF. The CDR3 DNA follows: TGTGCCAGCAGCCCTACTCTAGTGAACACTGAAGCTTTCTTT. The chain combines TRBV9 with TRBJ1-1; D gene uncertain. Germline-derived CDR1 and CDR2 are SGDLS and YYNGEE. The CDR3 contains 14 residues. V was clipped by 4 bases and J by 0 bases, with 10 bases between them.

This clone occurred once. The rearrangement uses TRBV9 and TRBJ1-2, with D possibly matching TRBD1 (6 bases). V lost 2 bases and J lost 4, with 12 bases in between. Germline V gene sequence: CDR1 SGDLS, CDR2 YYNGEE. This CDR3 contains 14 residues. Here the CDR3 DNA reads TGTGCCAGCAGCGTGGAACAGGGCACCTATGGCTACACCTTC. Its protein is CASSVEQGTYGYTF.

Here the CDR3 reads CASSSSRWGLDYGYTF. In nucleotides, the CDR3 is TGTGCCAGCAGTTCGTCACGTTGGGGTCTGGACTATGGCTACACCTTC. The chain joins TRBV28 to TRBJ1-2; D unresolved. The CDR3 loop spans 16 amino acids. The V end lost 4 bases, the J end lost 3 bases, and 18 bases lay between the germline ends. Germline loops: CDR1 MDHEN, CDR2 SYDVKM.

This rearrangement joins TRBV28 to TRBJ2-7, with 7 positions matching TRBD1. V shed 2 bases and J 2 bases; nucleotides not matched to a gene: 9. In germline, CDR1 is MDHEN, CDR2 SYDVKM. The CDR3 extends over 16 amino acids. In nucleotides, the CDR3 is TGTGCCAGCAGTTTAAGTCAGGGGGTCCTCACCTACGAGCAGTACTTC. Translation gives CASSLSQGVLTYEQYF.